This TCR beta chain came from a study of blood T cell repertoires in COVID-19. This CDR3 region has 15 residues. V was shortened by 0 bases and J by 3 bases, with 11 bases between the two germline ends. The germline V gene has CDR1 MNHEY and CDR2 SVGAGI. Sequenced by immunoSEQ multiplex PCR; TCRdb stores in-frame clones only, minus some. The sample consists of 100,000 to 150,000 clones, approximately 90% of them appearing once. The specimen sequenced was peripheral blood. The source of this sequence is a man aged 45-60 years with COVID-19, enrolled during active disease. J is TRBJ2-5 and V is TRBV6-5; possibly TRBD1 for D (6 bases). CDR3 coding DNA: TGTGCCAGCAGTTACTCCCTGGGGGCCAAAGAGACCCAGTACTTC. This encodes CASSYSLGAKETQYF.